This T cell receptor beta chain is from a study of blood T cell repertoires in COVID-19. CDR1 is SGHDN and CDR2 is FVKESK in the germline V gene. This CDR3 region has 14 residues. Trimming left V 0 bases short and J 10 bases short, with 10 bases between. The method was immunoSEQ multiplex PCR; TCRdb's version includes in-frame clones alone and lacks a portion of them. Of roughly 30,000 clones detected, roughly 90% appear once; the ten largest clones hold approximately 6.2%. J is TRBJ1-6 and V is TRBV14; a possible D gene is TRBD1 (6 bases). This receptor was taken from a human donor in a cohort sampled during active COVID-19. The specimen was peripheral blood. The CDR3 bases are TGTGCCAGCAGCCAAGAACAGGGCCCCTCACCCCTCCACTTT. Its translation: CASSQEQGPSPLHF.